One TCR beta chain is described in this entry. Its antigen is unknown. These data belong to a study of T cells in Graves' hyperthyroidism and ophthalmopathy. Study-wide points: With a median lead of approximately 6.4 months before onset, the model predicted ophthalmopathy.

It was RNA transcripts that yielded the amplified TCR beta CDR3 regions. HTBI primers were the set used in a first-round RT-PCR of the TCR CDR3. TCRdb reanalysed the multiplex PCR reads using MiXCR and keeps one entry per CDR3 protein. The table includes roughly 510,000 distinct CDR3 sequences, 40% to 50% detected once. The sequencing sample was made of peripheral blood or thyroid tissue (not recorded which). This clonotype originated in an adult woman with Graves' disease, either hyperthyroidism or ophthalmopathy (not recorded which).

As DNA, the CDR3 is TGTGCCAGCAGCTTACTGGGGATGGGCTATGGCTACACCTTC. Translating gives CASSLLGMGYGYTF. This chain links TRBV7-2 with TRBJ1-2; D not certain. The CDR3 covers 14 residues. Trimming shortened V by 2 bases and J by 4 bases, and 11 bases separated the two germline ends. The germline CDR1 and CDR2 sequences are SGHTA and FQGNSA.